This T cell receptor (beta chain) derives from a study of Tregs in tolerant kidney transplant recipients. Study-level background: Recipient Tregs were cultured around 15 days with activated donor B cells and IL-2. Recipient cells were told from donor cells by antibody staining. Notes on the study in general: Expanding Tregs on activated donor B cells appeared to best identify donor-specific TCRbeta clones.

The CDR3 is 14 amino acids. Germline CDR1 is SGHTA and CDR2 is FQGTGA. Trimming took off 6 bases at V and 7 bases at J, with 15 bases between the two ends. This clone is large in the sample. What it binds is unknown. Method: immunoSEQ multiplex PCR; TCRdb's copy keeps in-frame clones and lacks some. The sample consists of approximately 500 clones, approximately 39% of them appearing once. This receptor was obtained from a human patient who received a combined kidney and bone marrow transplant. Sequencing used Tregs from blood cultured with allogeneic cells, obtained before the transplant. This chain connects TRBV7-3 to TRBJ2-2; no reliable D call. CDR3 DNA sequence: TGTGCCAGCAGTCTGACCGGGTTTGGCGGGGAGCTGTTTTTT. Translating it yields CASSLTGFGGELFF.